A selection of T cell receptor beta chains follows, all from one sample in a study of T cell repertoires in cytomegalovirus infection. These receptors are not linked to any known antigen. TCRdb passed the reads through MiXCR, listing each CDR3 protein once. The sample lists some 560,000 distinct CDR3 sequences, approximately 40% occurring once. The specimen comprised cultured PBMCs, sampled from culture after CMV antigen stimulation. Receptor source: a human donor in good health (CMV status not recorded). Some clones in this sample may be carry-over from other donors' samples. Each CDR3 is given with its conserved first and last residue. Fields, in order: D gene, V gene, clone size, J gene, CDR3 DNA, CDR3 protein. A D gene is named only where the DNA matches it firmly. For some rows the clone size is stated as once, few or many, or as a class when expanded; others skip it.

TRBD2	TRBV4-1	-	TRBJ2-3	TGCGCCAGCAGCCAAGCCGCGGCTAGCGGGCGTAGCACAGATACGCAGTATTTT	CASSQAAASGRSTDTQYF
TRBD2	TRBV7-2	-	TRBJ2-7	TGTGCCAGCAGGAGACGGACTAGCGGGATGTACGAGCAGTACTTC	CASRRRTSGMYEQYF
-	TRBV6-1	few	TRBJ2-2	TGTGCCAGCAGTCAGGGTCCGGACACCGGGGAGCTGTTTTTT	CASSQGPDTGELFF
TRBD2	TRBV25-1	-	TRBJ2-5	TGTGCCAGCAGTGAGGGGATAGCGGGGTTCCAAGAGACCCAGTACTTC	CASSEGIAGFQETQYF
-	TRBV19	-	TRBJ1-1	TGTGCCAGTCTGGGGAGAGCTGAAGCTTTCTTT	CASLGRAEAFF
TRBD2	TRBV3-1	-	TRBJ2-5	TGTGCCAGCAGCCAAGCGAAGCGGGGGGGCCAAGAGACCCAGTACTTC	CASSQAKRGGQETQYF
-	TRBV6-6	-	TRBJ2-7	TGTGCCAGCAGTTCCCCGCCAGGGGAATACGAGCAGTACTTC	CASSSPPGEYEQYF
-	TRBV7-6	-	TRBJ1-6	TGTGCCAGCAGCTCGGGGCCGGGGCTTTATAATTCACCCCTCCACTTT	CASSSGPGLYNSPLHF
-	TRBV12-3/TRBV12-4	many	TRBJ2-1	TGTGCCAGCAGTTTAGTTAGTATAGTCTCCCCCGTAAAGCAGTTCTTC	CASSLVSIVSPVKQFF
TRBD1	TRBV7-2	few	TRBJ2-2	TGTGCCAGCAGCCATGGCCGGGGACAGGGTAATACCGGGGAGCTGTTTTTT	CASSHGRGQGNTGELFF
TRBD1	TRBV7-2	few	TRBJ1-2	TGTGCCAGCAGCTCTCGACAGGGGTTTAGCTATGGCTACACCTTC	CASSSRQGFSYGYTF
-	TRBV7-2	few	TRBJ2-5	TGTGCCAGCAGCTTGATGGTAGCAGAGACCCAGTACTTC	CASSLMVAETQYF
-	TRBV7-2	many	TRBJ2-5	TGTGCCAGCAGCTTAGCGGGGTACTATGAGACCCAGTACTTC	CASSLAGYYETQYF
TRBD1	TRBV12-3/TRBV12-4	-	TRBJ2-5	TGTGCCAGCAGTTTGATGGGACAGATAGAAGAGACCCAGTACTTC	CASSLMGQIEETQYF
-	TRBV6-2/TRBV6-3	once	TRBJ1-4	TGTGCCAGCAGTGGAACGACAGGTTCAAATGAAAAACTGTTTTTT	CASSGTTGSNEKLFF
-	TRBV6-4	-	TRBJ1-5	TGTGCCAGCAGTGACAGGGTATGGACTCAGCCCCAGCATTTT	CASSDRVWTQPQHF
TRBD1	TRBV7-4	-	TRBJ2-7	TGTGCCAGCAGCTTACGGACAGGTGGTTTAATCGGAGAGCAGTACTTC	CASSLRTGGLIGEQYF
-	TRBV29-1	-	TRBJ2-1	TGCAGCGTTACTACGGGGTACAATGAGCAGTTCTTC	CSVTTGYNEQFF
TRBD2	TRBV6-1	-	TRBJ2-2	TGTGCCAGCAGGAGAGCGGGAGAGGGGACCGGGGAGCTGTTTTTT	CASRRAGEGTGELFF
-	TRBV7-8	-	TRBJ1-1	TGTGCCAGCCGCGGGGGGGCGGGGAAGAACACTGAAGCTTTCTTT	CASRGGAGKNTEAFF
-	TRBV11-2	-	TRBJ2-3	TGTGCCAGCACCATCACAGATACGCAGTATTTT	CASTITDTQYF
TRBD1	TRBV29-1	-	TRBJ2-7	TGCAGCGTTGAGACAGGGGGCTACGAGCAGTACTTC	CSVETGGYEQYF
-	TRBV7-8	few	TRBJ1-5	TGTGCCAGCAGCTCCGGGGGGCTCAATCAGCCCCAGCATTTT	CASSSGGLNQPQHF
-	TRBV23-1	once	TRBJ1-1	TGCGCCAGCAGTCATAAAAGGTTGGGAAGGAAAGCTTTCTTT	CASSHKRLGRKAFF
-	TRBV10-3	-	TRBJ1-2	TGTGCCATCACCAAAAAAGGGAACTATGGCTACACCTTC	CAITKKGNYGYTF
-	TRBV20-1	-	TRBJ1-2	TGCAGTGCCGCGCAGGGAGCTAACTATGGCTACACCTTC	CSAAQGANYGYTF
TRBD1	TRBV4-1	-	TRBJ2-4	TGCGCCAGCAGCCAAGGTGGACAGGGGTTAAACCTACAGTACTTC	CASSQGGQGLNLQYF
-	TRBV7-6	-	TRBJ2-5	TGTGCCAGCTCATATAACCAAGAGACCCAGTACTTC	CASSYNQETQYF
TRBD1	TRBV5-4	few	TRBJ1-1	TGTGCCAGCAGCCCCCCGGACAGGAAGAACACTGAAGCTTTCTTT	CASSPPDRKNTEAFF
TRBD2	TRBV7-2	few	TRBJ2-3	TGTGCCAGCAGCTTAGCGGGCTCGACGGGGGGGGCAGATACGCAGTATTTT	CASSLAGSTGGADTQYF
-	TRBV7-2	few	TRBJ2-2	TGTGCCAGCAGTCATGCAGGAGGACAGACGAACACCGGGGAGCTGTTTTTT	CASSHAGGQTNTGELFF
-	TRBV12-3/TRBV12-4	few	TRBJ2-5	TGTGCCAGCAGTGGTCAGGGCGAAGAGACCCAGTACTTC	CASSGQGEETQYF
TRBD1	TRBV12-3/TRBV12-4	-	TRBJ2-1	TGTGCCAGCAGTTCAACCGGGACAGGGAATGAGCAGTTCTTC	CASSSTGTGNEQFF
-	TRBV19	-	TRBJ1-4	TGTGCCAGTAGTATAGAGCGGCAGCCTACAACTAATGAAAAACTGTTTTTT	CASSIERQPTTNEKLFF
TRBD2	TRBV19	-	TRBJ2-1	TGTGCCAGTAGTACTCTAGCGGGAGAGGGGAATGAGCAGTTCTTC	CASSTLAGEGNEQFF
-	TRBV19	-	TRBJ2-1	TGTGCCAGTAGTCGAGGGACCTTCACCTACAATGAGCAGTTCTTC	CASSRGTFTYNEQFF
TRBD2	TRBV11-2	-	TRBJ2-1	TGTGCCAGCAGCCCTCCACTAGCGGGGGCTCTAAACTCCTACAATGAGCAGTTCTTC	CASSPPLAGALNSYNEQFF
-	TRBV18	-	TRBJ2-1	TGTGCCAGCTCACCACTCAGTGAATACAATGAGCAGTTCTTC	CASSPLSEYNEQFF
TRBD1	TRBV7-6	-	TRBJ2-5	TGTGCCAGCAGCCAAAAGGACAGGGGGCTCGAGACCCAGTACTTC	CASSQKDRGLETQYF